The entry below gives a single TCR beta chain sequence along with its context. This sample stems from a study of blood T cell repertoires in COVID-19. Study overall: Acute and convalescent COVID-19 specimens originated in the United States, Italy and Spain. Nucleic acid was either cDNA or gDNA, and it came from T cells, B-cell-depleted T cells, or PBMCs.

CDR3 size: 15 residues. Trimming cost V 4 bases and J 3 bases, with 15 bases left between them. Germline V gives CDR1 LGHDT, CDR2 YNNKEL (reference sequence). Source study methods: Reference gene primer amplification yielded estimated nucleated cell counts. The method was immunoSEQ multiplex PCR; TCRdb's version includes in-frame clones alone and lacks a portion of them. That table furnishes V, J and clone size, whereas the DNA furnished D and trimming. The sample holds approximately 170,000 clones, more than 75% seen once. The receptor was isolated from a man in his fifties who had recovered from COVID-19. Sequenced: peripheral blood. J is TRBJ1-2 and V is TRBV3-1 (or the pseudogene TRBV3-2); D possibly corresponds to TRBD1 (5 bases). This CDR3 reads CASSPSLPGYYGYTF. CDR3 nucleotides: TGTGCCAGCAGCCCCTCACTCCCAGGGTACTATGGCTACACCTTC.